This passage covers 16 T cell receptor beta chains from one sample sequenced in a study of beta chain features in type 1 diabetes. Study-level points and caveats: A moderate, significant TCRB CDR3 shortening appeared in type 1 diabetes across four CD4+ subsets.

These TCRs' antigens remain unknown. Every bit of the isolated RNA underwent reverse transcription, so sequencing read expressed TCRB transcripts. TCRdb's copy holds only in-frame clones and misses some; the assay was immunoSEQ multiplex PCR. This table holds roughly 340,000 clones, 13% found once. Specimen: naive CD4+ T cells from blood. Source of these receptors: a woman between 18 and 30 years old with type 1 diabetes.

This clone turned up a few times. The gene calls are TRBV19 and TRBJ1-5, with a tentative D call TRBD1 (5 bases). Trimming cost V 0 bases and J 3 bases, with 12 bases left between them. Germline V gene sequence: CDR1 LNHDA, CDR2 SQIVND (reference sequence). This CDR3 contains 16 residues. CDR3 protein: CASSIEGAGINQPQHF. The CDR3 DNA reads TGTGCCAGTAGTATAGAAGGGGCAGGCATCAATCAGCCCCAGCATTTT.

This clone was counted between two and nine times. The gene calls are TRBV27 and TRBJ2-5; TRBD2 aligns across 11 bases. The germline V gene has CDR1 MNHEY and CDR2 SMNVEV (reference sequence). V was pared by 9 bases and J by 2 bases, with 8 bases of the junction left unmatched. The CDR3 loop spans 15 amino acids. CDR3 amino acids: CASYSGRAGQETQYF. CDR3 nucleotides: TGTGCCAGTTATAGCGGGAGGGCAGGGCAAGAGACCCAGTACTTC.

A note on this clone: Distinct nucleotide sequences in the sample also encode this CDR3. CDR3 nucleotide sequence: TGCGCCAGCAGCCAAGACAGGGGGCCTGGGGCCAACGTCCTGACTTTC. Protein product: CASSQDRGPGANVLTF. The chain employs TRBV4-1 and TRBJ2-6, with 8 nucleotides matching TRBD1. Germline trimming cut 0 bases from V and 2 bases from J; bases unmatched to any gene: 0. The CDR3 contains 16 residues. Germline lookup yields CDR1 MGHRA and CDR2 YSYEKL.

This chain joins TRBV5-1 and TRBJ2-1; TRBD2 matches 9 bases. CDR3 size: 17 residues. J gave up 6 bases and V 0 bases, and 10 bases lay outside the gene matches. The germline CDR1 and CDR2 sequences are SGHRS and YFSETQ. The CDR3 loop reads CASSLEFSGSYPNEQFF. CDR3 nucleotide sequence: TGCGCCAGCAGCTTGGAGTTTAGCGGGAGTTACCCCAATGAGCAGTTCTTC.

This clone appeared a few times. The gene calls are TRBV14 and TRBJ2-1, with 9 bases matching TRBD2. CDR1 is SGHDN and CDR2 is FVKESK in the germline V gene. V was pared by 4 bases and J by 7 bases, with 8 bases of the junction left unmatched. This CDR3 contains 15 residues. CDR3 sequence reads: CASSLIAGVGNEQFF. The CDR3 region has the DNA TGTGCCAGCAGCCTGATAGCGGGAGTGGGGAATGAGCAGTTCTTC.

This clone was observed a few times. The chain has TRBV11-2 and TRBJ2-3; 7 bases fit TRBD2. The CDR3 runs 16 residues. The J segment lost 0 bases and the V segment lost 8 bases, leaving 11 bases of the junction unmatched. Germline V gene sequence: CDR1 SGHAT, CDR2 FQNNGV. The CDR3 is CASRKEGGRSTDTQYF. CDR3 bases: TGTGCCAGCCGAAAAGAGGGCGGGAGAAGCACAGATACGCAGTATTTT.

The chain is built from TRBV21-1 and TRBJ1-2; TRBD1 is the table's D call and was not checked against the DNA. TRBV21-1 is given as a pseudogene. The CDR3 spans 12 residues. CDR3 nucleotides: TGTGCCAGCAGCAATAGGGGCGACAGCTACACCTTC. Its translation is CASSNRGDSYTF.

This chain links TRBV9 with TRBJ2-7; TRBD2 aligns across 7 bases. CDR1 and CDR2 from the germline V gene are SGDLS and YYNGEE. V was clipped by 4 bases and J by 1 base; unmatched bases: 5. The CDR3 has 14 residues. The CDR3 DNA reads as TGTGCCAGCAGCCCGAGCGGGATGTCCTACGAGCAGTACTTC. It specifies CASSPSGMSYEQYF. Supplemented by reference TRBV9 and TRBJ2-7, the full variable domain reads DSGVTQTPKHLITATGQRVTLRCSPRSGDLSVYWYQQSLDQGLQFLIQYYNGEERAKGNILERFSAQQFPDLHSELNLSSLELGDSALYFCASSPSGMSYEQYFGPGTRLTVT.

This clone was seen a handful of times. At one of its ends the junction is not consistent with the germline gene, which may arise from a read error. In DNA, the CDR3 is TGTGCCAGCAGCTTGGGTGATCAGGGAAGGGACTTC. Protein product: CASSLGDQGRDF. The V and J genes are TRBV5-6 and TRBJ2-7, with a tentative D call TRBD1 (5 bases). CDR1 and CDR2 from the germline V gene are SGHDT and YYEEEE. The length of the CDR3 is 12 residues.

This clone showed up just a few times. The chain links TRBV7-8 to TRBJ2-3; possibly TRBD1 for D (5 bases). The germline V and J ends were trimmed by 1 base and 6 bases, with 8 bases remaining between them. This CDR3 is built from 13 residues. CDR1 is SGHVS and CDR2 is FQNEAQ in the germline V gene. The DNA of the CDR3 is TGTGCCAGCAGCTTAGACAGACAGGATACGCAGTATTTT. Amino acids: CASSLDRQDTQYF.

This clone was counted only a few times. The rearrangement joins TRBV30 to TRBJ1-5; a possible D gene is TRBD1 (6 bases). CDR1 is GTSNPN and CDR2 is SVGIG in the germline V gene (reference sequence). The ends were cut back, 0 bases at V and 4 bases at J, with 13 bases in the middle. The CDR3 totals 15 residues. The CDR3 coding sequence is TGTGCCTGGAGTGTGTCGGGTACAGGGAATCAGCCCCAGCATTTT. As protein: CAWSVSGTGNQPQHF.

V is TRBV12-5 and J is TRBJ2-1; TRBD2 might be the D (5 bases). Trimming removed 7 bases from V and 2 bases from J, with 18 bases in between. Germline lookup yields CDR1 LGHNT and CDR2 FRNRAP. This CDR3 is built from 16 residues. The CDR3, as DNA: TGTGCTAGTGCAAGAACCGCCGGGGAAACCTACAATGAGCAGTTCTTC. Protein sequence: CASARTAGETYNEQFF.

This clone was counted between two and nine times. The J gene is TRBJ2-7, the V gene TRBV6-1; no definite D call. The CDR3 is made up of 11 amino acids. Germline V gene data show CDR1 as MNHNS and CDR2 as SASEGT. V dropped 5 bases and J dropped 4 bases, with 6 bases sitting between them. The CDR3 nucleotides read TGTGCCAGCAGTCCTACGTACGAGCAGTACTTC. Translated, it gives CASSPTYEQYF.

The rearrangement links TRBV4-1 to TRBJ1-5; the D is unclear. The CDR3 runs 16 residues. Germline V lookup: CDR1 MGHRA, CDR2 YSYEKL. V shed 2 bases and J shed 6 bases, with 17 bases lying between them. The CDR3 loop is CASSQRTLSSAQPQHF. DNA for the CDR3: TGCGCCAGCAGCCAACGCACTCTATCTAGTGCTCAGCCCCAGCATTTT.

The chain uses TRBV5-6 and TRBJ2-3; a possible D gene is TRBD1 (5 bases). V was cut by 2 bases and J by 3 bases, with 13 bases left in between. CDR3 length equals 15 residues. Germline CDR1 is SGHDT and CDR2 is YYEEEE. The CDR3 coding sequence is TGTGCCAGCAGCTTTTCGACAGCGCCGACAGATACGCAGTATTTT. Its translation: CASSFSTAPTDTQYF.

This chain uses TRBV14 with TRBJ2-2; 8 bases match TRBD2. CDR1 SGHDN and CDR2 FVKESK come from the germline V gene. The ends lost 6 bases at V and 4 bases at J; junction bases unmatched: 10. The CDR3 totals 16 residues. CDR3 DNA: TGTGCCAGCAGAATCAGCGGGAGAAGTAGCACCGGGGAGCTGTTTTTT. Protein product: CASRISGRSSTGELFF.